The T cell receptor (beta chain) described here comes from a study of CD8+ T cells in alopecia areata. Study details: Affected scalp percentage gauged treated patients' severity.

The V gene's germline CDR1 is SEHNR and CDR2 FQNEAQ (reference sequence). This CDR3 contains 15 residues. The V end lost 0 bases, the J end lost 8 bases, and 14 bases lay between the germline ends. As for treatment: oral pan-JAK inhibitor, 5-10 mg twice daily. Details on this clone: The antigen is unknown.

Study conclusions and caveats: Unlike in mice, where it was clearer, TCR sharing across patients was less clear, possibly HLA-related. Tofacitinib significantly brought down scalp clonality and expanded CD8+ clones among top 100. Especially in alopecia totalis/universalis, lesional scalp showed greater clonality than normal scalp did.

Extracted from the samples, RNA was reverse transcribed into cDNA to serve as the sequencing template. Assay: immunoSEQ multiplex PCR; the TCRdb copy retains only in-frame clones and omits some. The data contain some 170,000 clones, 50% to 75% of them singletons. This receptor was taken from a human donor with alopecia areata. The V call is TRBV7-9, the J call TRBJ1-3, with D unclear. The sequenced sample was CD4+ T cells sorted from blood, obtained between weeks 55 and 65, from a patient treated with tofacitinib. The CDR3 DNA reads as TGTGCCAGCAGCTTAGCTAGCGTGAGAACGGACACCATATATTTT. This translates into CASSLASVRTDTIYF.